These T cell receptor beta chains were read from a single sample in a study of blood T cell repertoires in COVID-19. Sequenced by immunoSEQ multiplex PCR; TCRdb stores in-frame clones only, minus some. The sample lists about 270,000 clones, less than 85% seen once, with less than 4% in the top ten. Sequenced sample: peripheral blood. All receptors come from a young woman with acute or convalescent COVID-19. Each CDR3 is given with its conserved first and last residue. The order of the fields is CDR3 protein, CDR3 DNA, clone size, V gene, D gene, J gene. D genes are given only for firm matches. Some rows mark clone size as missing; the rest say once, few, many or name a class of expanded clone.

CDR3: CSVEDPDIYYGYTF
DNA: TGCAGCGTTGAAGACCCGGACATCTACTATGGCTACACCTTC
size: -
V: TRBV29-1
D: -
J: TRBJ1-2

CDR3: CATRRDSSTDTQYF
DNA: TGTGCCACCAGACGGGATTCTAGCACAGATACGCAGTATTTT
size: -
V: TRBV15
D: -
J: TRBJ2-3

CDR3: CASSSWTGTEAFF
DNA: TGTGCCAGCAGCTCCTGGACAGGGACCGAAGCTTTCTTT
size: -
V: TRBV7-2
D: TRBD1
J: TRBJ1-1

CDR3: CASSLGLAGISYEQYF
DNA: TGTGCCAGCAGCTTGGGCCTAGCGGGAATCTCCTACGAGCAGTACTTC
size: -
V: TRBV5-4
D: TRBD2
J: TRBJ2-7

CDR3: CASSAGQGVNQPQHF
DNA: TGTGCCAGCAGTGCGGGACAGGGGGTCAATCAGCCCCAGCATTTT
size: -
V: TRBV2
D: TRBD1
J: TRBJ1-5

CDR3: CASKWDLRGSYNEQFF
DNA: TGTGCCAGCAAATGGGACTTAAGGGGCTCCTACAATGAGCAGTTCTTC
size: -
V: TRBV27
D: -
J: TRBJ2-1

CDR3: CASSSGTGVAETQYF
DNA: TGTGCCAGCAGTTCCGGGACAGGGGTGGCAGAGACCCAGTACTTC
size: -
V: TRBV6-2/TRBV6-3
D: TRBD1
J: TRBJ2-5

CDR3: CASSLARDRGHGYTF
DNA: TGCGCCAGCAGCTTGGCCAGAGACAGGGGCCATGGCTACACCTTC
size: few
V: TRBV5-1
D: TRBD1
J: TRBJ1-2

CDR3: CASSETRWDRGLSWSNQPQHF
DNA: TGTGCCAGCAGTGAAACTAGGTGGGACAGGGGGCTTTCTTGGAGCAATCAGCCCCAGCATTTT
size: -
V: TRBV6-1
D: TRBD1
J: TRBJ1-5

CDR3: CASSLEAGMTYEQYF
DNA: TGTGCCAGCAGCTTAGAGGCGGGAATGACCTACGAGCAGTACTTC
size: -
V: TRBV7-6
D: -
J: TRBJ2-7

CDR3: CASRGTASGLSPLHF
DNA: TGTGCCAGCAGAGGGACAGCCAGCGGTCTTTCACCCCTCCACTTT
size: -
V: TRBV6-5
D: TRBD1
J: TRBJ1-6

CDR3: CASTGSMGQDSPLHF
DNA: TGTGCCAGCACCGGCTCTATGGGACAGGATTCACCCCTCCACTTT
size: -
V: TRBV6-5
D: TRBD1
J: TRBJ1-6

CDR3: CAAGSIAEQFF
DNA: TGTGCCGCTGGGTCTATAGCGGAGCAGTTCTTC
size: many
V: TRBV10-3
D: -
J: TRBJ2-1

CDR3: CASSRTGNTEAFF
DNA: TGTGCCAGCAGCCGAACGGGGAACACTGAAGCTTTCTTT
size: -
V: TRBV3-1/TRBV3-2
D: -
J: TRBJ1-1

CDR3: CASSGQGTSPLHF
DNA: TGTGCCAGCAGCGGACAGGGTACGTCACCCCTCCACTTT
size: -
V: TRBV6-5
D: TRBD1
J: TRBJ1-6

CDR3: CASSSPGLANHEQYF
DNA: TGTGCCAGCAGCTCACCGGGACTAGCGAACCACGAGCAGTACTTC
size: -
V: TRBV7-6
D: TRBD2
J: TRBJ2-7

CDR3: CASSPGTGRGETQYF
DNA: TGTGCCAGCTCACCAGGGACAGGGAGAGGAGAGACCCAGTACTTC
size: -
V: TRBV18
D: TRBD1
J: TRBJ2-5

CDR3: CASSPPRGRHLFGTQYF
DNA: TGTGCCAGCTCACCACCGCGCGGGAGGCACCTGTTTGGGACCCAGTACTTC
size: -
V: TRBV18
D: TRBD2
J: TRBJ2-5

CDR3: CASSLFGWTSGRNYEQYF
DNA: TGTGCCAGCAGCTTATTTGGTTGGACTAGCGGGAGGAACTACGAGCAGTACTTC
size: -
V: TRBV11-2
D: TRBD2
J: TRBJ2-7

CDR3: CASSDRVYAEAFF
DNA: TGTGCCAGCAGTGACAGGGTTTACGCTGAAGCTTTCTTT
size: -
V: TRBV28
D: TRBD1
J: TRBJ1-1

CDR3: CASSLGGYYEQYF
DNA: TGCGCCAGCAGCTTGGGCGGATACTACGAGCAGTACTTC
size: -
V: TRBV5-1
D: -
J: TRBJ2-7

CDR3: CASSVQLAGSNEQFF
DNA: TGTGCCAGCAGCGTACAACTAGCGGGAAGTAATGAGCAGTTCTTC
size: -
V: TRBV9
D: TRBD2
J: TRBJ2-1

CDR3: CASSQEGYRDSSHLREQYF
DNA: TGTGCCAGCAGCCAAGAGGGTTACCGGGACTCGTCCCACCTTCGCGAGCAGTACTTC
size: once
V: TRBV4-2
D: -
J: TRBJ2-7

CDR3: CASSVGQGQNQPQHF
DNA: TGTGCCAGCAGCGTAGGACAGGGGCAAAATCAGCCCCAGCATTTT
size: -
V: TRBV9
D: TRBD1
J: TRBJ1-5

CDR3: CASRSGNSGANVLTF
DNA: TGTGCCAGCAGATCAGGAAACTCTGGGGCCAACGTCCTGACTTTC
size: -
V: TRBV6-5
D: -
J: TRBJ2-6

CDR3: CASSDVAQGAANTQYF
DNA: TGTGCCAGCAGCGACGTGGCTCAGGGGGCTGCGAATACGCAGTATTTT
size: -
V: TRBV6-4
D: TRBD1
J: TRBJ2-3

CDR3: CASSLGLYEQYF
DNA: TGTGCCAGCAGCTTGGGACTCTACGAGCAGTACTTC
size: few
V: TRBV5-8
D: -
J: TRBJ2-7

CDR3: CASSPGQGPKSPLHF
DNA: TGTGCCAGCTCACCAGGCCAGGGGCCCAAATCACCCCTCCACTTT
size: -
V: TRBV18
D: -
J: TRBJ1-6

CDR3: CASSRLAGGSYEQYF
DNA: TGTGCCAGCAGCCGACTAGCGGGAGGCTCCTACGAGCAGTACTTC
size: -
V: TRBV6-5
D: TRBD2
J: TRBJ2-7

CDR3: CASSLAGSTDTQYF
DNA: TGTGCCAGCAGCTTAGCTGGCAGCACAGATACGCAGTATTTT
size: -
V: TRBV7-9
D: -
J: TRBJ2-3

CDR3: CSVAGQAPNYGYTF
DNA: TGCAGCGTCGCCGGACAGGCACCGAACTATGGCTACACCTTC
size: -
V: TRBV29-1
D: TRBD1
J: TRBJ1-2

CDR3: CSASRYNEQFF
DNA: TGCAGTGCTAGTCGCTACAATGAGCAGTTCTTC
size: -
V: TRBV20-1
D: -
J: TRBJ2-1

CDR3: CASSLTFGLAGYNEQFF
DNA: TGTGCCAGCAGCTTGACCTTTGGACTAGCGGGATACAATGAGCAGTTCTTC
size: -
V: TRBV7-3
D: TRBD2
J: TRBJ2-1

CDR3: CASSLYEGDTEAFF
DNA: TGTGCCAGCAGTTTATATGAGGGGGACACTGAAGCTTTCTTT
size: -
V: TRBV27
D: -
J: TRBJ1-1

CDR3: CASSLRDFPNNEQFF
DNA: TGTGCCAGCAGCTTACGGGACTTTCCGAACAATGAGCAGTTCTTC
size: -
V: TRBV7-8
D: -
J: TRBJ2-1

CDR3: CASSLALTGGEESFF
DNA: TGCGCCAGCAGCTTGGCTCTCACAGGGGGCGAAGAGTCTTTCTTT
size: -
V: TRBV5-1
D: TRBD1
J: TRBJ1-1

CDR3: CASSFRWGDEQFF
DNA: TGCGCCAGCAGCTTCAGGTGGGGCGATGAGCAGTTCTTC
size: -
V: TRBV5-1
D: -
J: TRBJ2-1

CDR3: CASITPGQVFTEAFF
DNA: TGTGCCAGCATTACCCCGGGACAGGTTTTCACTGAAGCTTTCTTT
size: -
V: TRBV28
D: TRBD1
J: TRBJ1-1

CDR3: CASSRDSSGNTIYF
DNA: TGTGCCAGCAGTAGGGACAGCTCTGGAAACACCATATATTTT
size: -
V: TRBV6-5
D: TRBD1
J: TRBJ1-3

CDR3: CASSSVAGTGRPPHEQYF
DNA: TGTGCCAGCAGCTCCGTCGCCGGGACAGGGAGGCCGCCCCACGAGCAGTACTTC
size: -
V: TRBV11-2
D: TRBD1
J: TRBJ2-7

CDR3: CASSFGGGMGYTF
DNA: TGTGCCAGCAGTTTTGGAGGGGGCATGGGCTACACCTTC
size: -
V: TRBV12-3/TRBV12-4
D: TRBD1
J: TRBJ1-2

CDR3: CASSLSAGTNYGYTF
DNA: TGTGCCAGCAGTTTATCTGCAGGGACTAACTATGGCTACACCTTC
size: -
V: TRBV27
D: -
J: TRBJ1-2

CDR3: CASSQPGQGYVGYTF
DNA: TGTGCCAGCAGCCAACCGGGACAGGGGTATGTGGGCTACACCTTC
size: -
V: TRBV14
D: TRBD1
J: TRBJ1-2

CDR3: CASSQSRDRYTEAFF
DNA: TGCGCCAGCAGCCAGTCCCGGGACAGGTACACTGAAGCTTTCTTT
size: -
V: TRBV4-3
D: TRBD1
J: TRBJ1-1

CDR3: CASSSNWMSGTDTQYF
DNA: TGTGCCAGCAGTTCAAACTGGATGAGCGGCACAGATACGCAGTATTTT
size: -
V: TRBV6-5
D: -
J: TRBJ2-3

CDR3: CASSLDRTGGGYTF
DNA: TGTGCCAGCAGCTTAGACAGGACAGGGGGAGGCTACACCTTC
size: -
V: TRBV11-3
D: TRBD1
J: TRBJ1-2

CDR3: CASSDGGRSYNEQFF
DNA: TGTGCCAGCAGCGACGGCGGCCGCTCCTACAATGAGCAGTTCTTC
size: -
V: TRBV9
D: -
J: TRBJ2-1

CDR3: CASAGSNPYEQYF
DNA: TGTGCCAGCGCGGGCAGTAACCCCTACGAGCAGTACTTC
size: -
V: TRBV27
D: -
J: TRBJ2-7

CDR3: CASSTERSGRRGEQFF
DNA: TGTGCCAGCAGCACAGAGAGGAGCGGGAGGAGGGGTGAGCAGTTCTTC
size: -
V: TRBV11-3
D: TRBD2
J: TRBJ2-1

CDR3: CASSVDPTGPQPQHF
DNA: TGTGCCAGCAGCGTAGACCCGACAGGGCCTCAGCCCCAGCATTTT
size: -
V: TRBV9
D: TRBD1
J: TRBJ1-5

CDR3: CASSESPGGSETQYF
DNA: TGTGCCAGCAGTGAATCCCCAGGGGGCAGTGAGACCCAGTACTTC
size: -
V: TRBV2
D: TRBD1
J: TRBJ2-5

CDR3: CASSELVATVYGYTF
DNA: TGTGCCAGCAGTGAACTCGTGGCGACAGTATATGGCTACACCTTC
size: -
V: TRBV25-1
D: -
J: TRBJ1-2

CDR3: CASSQGPGVKRGRENTGELFF
DNA: TGTGCCAGCAGCCAAGGTCCGGGCGTTAAGCGCGGGAGGGAGAACACCGGGGAGCTGTTTTTT
size: -
V: TRBV4-2
D: TRBD2
J: TRBJ2-2

CDR3: CASSLRTGKFYYEQYF
DNA: TGTGCCAGCAGCTTGCGGACAGGCAAATTTTACTACGAGCAGTACTTC
size: -
V: TRBV7-2
D: TRBD1
J: TRBJ2-7

CDR3: CATSDAGQAPNQPQHF
DNA: TGTGCCACCAGTGACGCGGGACAGGCGCCAAATCAGCCCCAGCATTTT
size: -
V: TRBV24-1
D: TRBD1
J: TRBJ1-5

CDR3: CASQGAPHEQYF
DNA: TGTGCCAGCCAGGGGGCCCCCCACGAGCAGTACTTC
size: once
V: TRBV12-3/TRBV12-4
D: TRBD1
J: TRBJ2-7

CDR3: CASRWTVRLEKLFF
DNA: TGTGCCAGCAGGTGGACAGTTCGGCTTGAAAAACTGTTTTTT
size: -
V: TRBV2
D: -
J: TRBJ1-4

CDR3: CASSLGRRSPYEQYF
DNA: TGTGCCAGCAGCTTGGGGCGGAGGTCCCCCTACGAGCAGTACTTC
size: -
V: TRBV5-6
D: -
J: TRBJ2-7

CDR3: CASSPAGVSYNEQFF
DNA: TGTGCCAGCAGTCCAGCGGGAGTGTCCTACAATGAGCAGTTCTTC
size: -
V: TRBV27
D: TRBD2
J: TRBJ2-1